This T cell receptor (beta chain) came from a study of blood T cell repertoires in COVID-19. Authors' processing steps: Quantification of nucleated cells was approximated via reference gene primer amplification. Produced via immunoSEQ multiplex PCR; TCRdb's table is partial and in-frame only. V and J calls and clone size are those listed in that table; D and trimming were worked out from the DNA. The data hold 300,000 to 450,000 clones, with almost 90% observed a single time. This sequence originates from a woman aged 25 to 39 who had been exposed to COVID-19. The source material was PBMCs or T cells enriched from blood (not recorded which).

CDR3 nucleotide sequence: TGTGCCAGCAGCCAAGAGATGACAGCCTACGAGCAGTACTTC. This gives the protein CASSQEMTAYEQYF. This sequence joins TRBV3-1 (or the pseudogene TRBV3-2) and TRBJ2-7; a weak D match, TRBD1 (5 bases). CDR3 size: 14 residues. Germline values: CDR1 LGHDT, CDR2 YNNKEL (reference sequence). Trimming removed 0 bases at V and 2 bases at J, with 8 bases between.